This note documents a single T cell receptor (beta chain) sequence. Its antigen is still unknown. No base quality values were provided; no much bigger clone lies one nucleotide off. The CDR3 goes from the cysteine to the phenylalanine over 13 residues. The retained sequence is limited to the CDR3, 39 bases, with the frame set at the first base. Per the germline V gene, SQVTM is the CDR1 and ANQGSEA is the CDR2. Relative to germline, V is 4 bases shorter and J is 0 bases shorter, with 10 bases between their ends. The method behind the library was RT-PCR. TCRdb shows the sequencer as Illumina HiSeq 2500. Starting from the raw public reads, TCRdb applied fastp trimming at Q25, assembled clones with MiXCR and retained in-frame beta chains. Here each entry gathers all rows of one CDR3 protein and keeps the most common genes and DNA. The sample data list about 16,000 distinct CDR3 sequences, and approximately 82% of these were observed just once. The top ten constitute around 2% of the sample.

This sample was taken from a study of yellow fever vaccine responses in identical twins listed by TCRdb under 2018. About the investigation overall: In identical twins, the study followed T cell clones that responded to the vaccine with precision. On the study overall, not on this receptor specifically: The T cell response to vaccination in identical twins was reported by the authors to appear partly convergent and partly personalized.

Sequenced here: T cells from blood (PBMCs), unsorted or a sorted subset (not recorded which), sampled before or after yellow fever vaccination (not recorded which). The chain is assembled from TRBV29-1 and TRBJ2-7, with the D gene too uncertain to name. This TCR was recovered from a young woman who received the yellow fever vaccine. Donor details come from another sample of the same person, matched by shared clones. The CDR3 protein: CSVVVQASYEQYF. The sequenced DNA is TGCAGCGTTGTGGTTCAGGCCTCCTACGAGCAGTACTTC.